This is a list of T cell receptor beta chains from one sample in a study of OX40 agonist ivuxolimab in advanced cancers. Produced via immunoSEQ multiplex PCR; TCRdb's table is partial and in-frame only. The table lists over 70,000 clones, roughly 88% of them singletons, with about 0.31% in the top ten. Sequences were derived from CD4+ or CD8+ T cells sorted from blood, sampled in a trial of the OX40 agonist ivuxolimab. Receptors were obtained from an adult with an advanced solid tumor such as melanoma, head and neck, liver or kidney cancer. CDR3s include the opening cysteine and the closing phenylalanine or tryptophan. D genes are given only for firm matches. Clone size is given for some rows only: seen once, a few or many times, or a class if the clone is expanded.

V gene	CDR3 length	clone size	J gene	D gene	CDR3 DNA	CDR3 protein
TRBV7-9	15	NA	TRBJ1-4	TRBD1	TGTGCCAGCACCTCGGGACAGGGGGTGGGGGAAAAACTGTTTTTT	CASTSGQGVGEKLFF
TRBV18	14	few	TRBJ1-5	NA	TGTGCCAGCTCACCCGCCCCGCCCAATCAGCCCCAGCATTTT	CASSPAPPNQPQHF
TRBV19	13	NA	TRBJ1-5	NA	TGTGCCAGTAGTACCGGACAGAATCAGCCCCAGCATTTT	CASSTGQNQPQHF
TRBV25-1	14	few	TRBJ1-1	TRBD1	TGTGCCAGCAGCTTAACAGGGGCGTACCCTGAAGCTTTCTTT	CASSLTGAYPEAFF
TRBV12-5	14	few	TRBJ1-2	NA	TGTGCTAGTGGTTTTCAGTCTGGGGGAAGCGGCTACACCTTC	CASGFQSGGSGYTF
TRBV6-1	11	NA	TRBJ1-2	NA	TGTGCCAGCAGTTACGGGGGAGGCTACACCTTC	CASSYGGGYTF
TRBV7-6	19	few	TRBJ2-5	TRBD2	TGTGCCAGCAGCTTAGCGCCTGGCGGGGGGGCAGTAGGACAAGAGACCCAGTACTTC	CASSLAPGGGAVGQETQYF
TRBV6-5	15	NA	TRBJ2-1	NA	TGTGCCAGCAGTCCGGACGGGGCGAAGAGGGATGAGCAGTTCTTC	CASSPDGAKRDEQFF
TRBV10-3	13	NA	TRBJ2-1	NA	TGTGCCATCAGTGATGGGACTCAAGGTGAGCAGTTCTTC	CAISDGTQGEQFF
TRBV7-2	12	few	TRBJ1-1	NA	TGTGCCAGCAGCTTAGTTCCGAGAGAAGCTTTCTTT	CASSLVPREAFF
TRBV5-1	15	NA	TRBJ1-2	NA	TGCGCCAGCAGCCTGGGTAGATTACAGAACTATGGCTACACCTTC	CASSLGRLQNYGYTF
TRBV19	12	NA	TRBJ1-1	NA	TGTGCCAGTAGTTTGGACGCCCTTGGGGCTTTCTTT	CASSLDALGAFF
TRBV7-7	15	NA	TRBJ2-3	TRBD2	TGTGCCAGCAGCCCCGGGACTAGTGACACAGATACGCAGTATTTT	CASSPGTSDTDTQYF
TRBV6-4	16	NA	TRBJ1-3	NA	TGTGCCAGCAGTTGGACCGCCTCTAGCTCTGGAAACACCATATATTTT	CASSWTASSSGNTIYF
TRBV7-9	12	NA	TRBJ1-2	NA	TGTGCCAGCAGCTTAGGCGGCCATGGCTACACCTTC	CASSLGGHGYTF
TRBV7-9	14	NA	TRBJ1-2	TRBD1	TGTGCCAGCAGCCCAGGACAGGGGCCCGGAGGCTACACCTTC	CASSPGQGPGGYTF
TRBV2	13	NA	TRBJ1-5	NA	TGTGCCAGCAGACAGGGTTGGGATCAGCCCCAGCATTTT	CASRQGWDQPQHF
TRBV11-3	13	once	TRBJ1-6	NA	TGTGCCAGCAGCCTGGATGGGTCTTCACCCCTCCACTTT	CASSLDGSSPLHF
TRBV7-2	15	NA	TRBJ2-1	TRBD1	TGTGCCAGCAGCTTAGCCGGACAGGGGTGGAATGAGCAGTTCTTC	CASSLAGQGWNEQFF
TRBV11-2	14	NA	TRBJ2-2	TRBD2	TGTGCCAGCAGAGAAGCGGGGGGCACCGGGGAGCTGTTTTTT	CASREAGGTGELFF
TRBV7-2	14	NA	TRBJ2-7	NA	TGTGCCAGCAGTCAGGGGGGGACCTCCTACGAGCAGTACTTC	CASSQGGTSYEQYF
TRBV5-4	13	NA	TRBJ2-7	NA	TGTGCCAGCAGCCACCCCGACCGCTACGAGCAGTACTTC	CASSHPDRYEQYF
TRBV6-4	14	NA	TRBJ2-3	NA	TGTGCCAGCAGCGGCAGGGAAGGAGCAGATACGCAGTATTTT	CASSGREGADTQYF
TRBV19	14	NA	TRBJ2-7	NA	TGTGCCAGTAGTATGGCCCCTGGGAGCTACGAGCAGTACTTC	CASSMAPGSYEQYF
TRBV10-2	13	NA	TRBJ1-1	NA	TGCGCCAGCAGTGCGTCGGAGGGGACTGAAGCCTTCTTT	CASSASEGTEAFF
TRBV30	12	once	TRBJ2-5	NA	TGTGCCTGGAGAACGACAAAAGAGACCCAGTACTTC	CAWRTTKETQYF
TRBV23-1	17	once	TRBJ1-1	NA	NA	CASRSGGQVSLWTEAFF
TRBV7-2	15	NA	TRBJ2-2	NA	TGTGCCAGCAGCCCAGGGGGGGCCATCACCGGGGAGCTGTTTTTT	CASSPGGAITGELFF
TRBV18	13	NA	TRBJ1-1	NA	TGTGCCAGCGTACAGGGTGCGGACACTGAAGCTTTCTTT	CASVQGADTEAFF
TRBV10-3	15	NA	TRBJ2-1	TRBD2	TGTGCCATCAGTGGAAACGGGGGGGAGGGCTATGAGCAGTTCTTC	CAISGNGGEGYEQFF
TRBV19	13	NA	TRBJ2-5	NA	TGTGCCAGTAGCGAGCGAACCCAAGAGACCCAGTACTTC	CASSERTQETQYF
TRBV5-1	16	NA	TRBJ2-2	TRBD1	TGCGCCAGCAGCTTACAGGACAGGAGGAGCACCGGGGAGCTGTTTTTT	CASSLQDRRSTGELFF
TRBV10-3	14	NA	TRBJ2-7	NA	TGTGCCATCAGTGAGTCGACCGGATCCTACGAGCAGTACTTC	CAISESTGSYEQYF
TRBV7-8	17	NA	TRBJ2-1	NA	TGTGCCAGCAGCCGAGACTCCGGGACAACTTCCTACAATGAGCAGTTCTTC	CASSRDSGTTSYNEQFF
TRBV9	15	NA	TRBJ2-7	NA	TGTGCCAGCAGCGCCGACAGAGGCTATGCCTACGAGCAGTACTTC	CASSADRGYAYEQYF
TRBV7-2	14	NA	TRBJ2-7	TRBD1	TGTGCCAGCAGCTTAGGGGGGACAGGGCCCGAGCAGTACTTC	CASSLGGTGPEQYF
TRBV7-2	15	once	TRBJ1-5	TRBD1	TGTGCCAGCAGCTTGCATACAGGGGCGAGCCAGCCCCAGCATTTT	CASSLHTGASQPQHF
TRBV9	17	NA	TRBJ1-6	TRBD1	TGTGCCAGCAGCGCAGGACCCGCGGGACAGGGGGATTCACCCCTCCACTTT	CASSAGPAGQGDSPLHF
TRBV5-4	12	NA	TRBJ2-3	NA	TGTGCCAGCAGCTTGGCCACGGATACGCAGTATTTT	CASSLATDTQYF
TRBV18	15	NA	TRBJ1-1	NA	TGTGCCAGCTCACCTACCAAGCAACAGAACACTGAAGCTTTCTTT	CASSPTKQQNTEAFF
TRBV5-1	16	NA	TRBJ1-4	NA	TGCGCCAGCAGCTTGGAGGGACCAGGGATTTATGAAAAACTGTTTTTT	CASSLEGPGIYEKLFF
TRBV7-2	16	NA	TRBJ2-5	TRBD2	TGTGCCAGCAGCTTCACGGCTAGCGGGGGCGGGGAGACCCAGTACTTC	CASSFTASGGGETQYF
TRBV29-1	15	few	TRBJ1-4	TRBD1	TGCAGCGTTCCCTTACCGGGACAGGATAATGAAAAACTGTTTTTT	CSVPLPGQDNEKLFF
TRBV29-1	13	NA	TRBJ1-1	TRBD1	TGCAGCGGTAAGGGACAGTTGAACACTGAAGCTTTCTTT	CSGKGQLNTEAFF
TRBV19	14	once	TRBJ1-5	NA	TGTGCCAGTAGTATCGGAGACTTCAATCAGCCCCAGCATTTT	CASSIGDFNQPQHF
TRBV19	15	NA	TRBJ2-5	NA	TGTGCCAGTAGTATCGCCAGGGGACGCTCGGAGACCCAGTACTTC	CASSIARGRSETQYF
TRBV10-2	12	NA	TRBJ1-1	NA	TGCGCCAGCAGTGAGAGGTACACTGAAGCTTTCTTT	CASSERYTEAFF
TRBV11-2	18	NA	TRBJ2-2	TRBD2	TGTGCCAGCAGTCCCCTTTCGGGTCTAGCGGGGAACACCGGGGAGCTGTTTTTT	CASSPLSGLAGNTGELFF
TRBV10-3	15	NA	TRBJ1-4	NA	TGTGCCATCAGTGATAAGGCAGAGACTAATGAAAAACTGTTTTTT	CAISDKAETNEKLFF
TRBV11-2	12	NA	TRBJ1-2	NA	TGTGCCAGCAGCCCCCGTGAAGGTGGCTACACCTTC	CASSPREGGYTF
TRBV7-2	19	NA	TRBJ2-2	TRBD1	TGTGCCAGCACCCACCCTGGGAGAACCGGGACAGCGAACACCGGGGAGCTGTTTTTT	CASTHPGRTGTANTGELFF
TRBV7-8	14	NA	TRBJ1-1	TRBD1	TGTGCCAGCAGCTTGAGACAGGGGGCGACTGAAGCTTTCTTT	CASSLRQGATEAFF
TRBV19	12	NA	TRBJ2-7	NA	TGTGCCAGTGCCGGGACATCTTACGAGCAGTACTTC	CASAGTSYEQYF
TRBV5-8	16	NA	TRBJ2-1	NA	TGTGCCAGCAGCCTTGGCGTAACGGGAGTCTACAATGAGCAGTTCTTC	CASSLGVTGVYNEQFF
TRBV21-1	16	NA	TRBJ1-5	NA	TGTGCCAGCAGCAAAGGGACGGGGGATTTCTATCAGCCCCAGCATTTT	CASSKGTGDFYQPQHF
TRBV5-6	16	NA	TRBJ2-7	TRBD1	TGTGCCAGCAGCCCGCCTCCCGGGACAGGGTGGGACGAGCAGTACTTC	CASSPPPGTGWDEQYF
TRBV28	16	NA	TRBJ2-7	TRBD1	TGTGCCAGCAGTCGGGACAGGGGGCCCTTTTCCTACGAGCAGTACTTC	CASSRDRGPFSYEQYF
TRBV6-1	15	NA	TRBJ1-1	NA	TGTGCCAGCCCAGATTCGGGAGGCATGAACACTGAAGCTTTCTTT	CASPDSGGMNTEAFF